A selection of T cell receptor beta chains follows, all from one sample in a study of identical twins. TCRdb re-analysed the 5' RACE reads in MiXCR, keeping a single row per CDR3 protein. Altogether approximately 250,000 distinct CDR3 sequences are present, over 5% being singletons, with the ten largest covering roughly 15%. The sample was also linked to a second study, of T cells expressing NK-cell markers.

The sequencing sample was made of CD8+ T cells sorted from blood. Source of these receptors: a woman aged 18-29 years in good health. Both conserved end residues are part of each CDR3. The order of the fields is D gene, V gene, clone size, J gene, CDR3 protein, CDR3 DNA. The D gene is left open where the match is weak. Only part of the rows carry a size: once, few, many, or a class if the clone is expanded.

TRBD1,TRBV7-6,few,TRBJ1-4,CASSLTGGINEKLFF,TGTGCCAGCAGCTTAACAGGGGGGATTAATGAAAAACTGTTTTTT
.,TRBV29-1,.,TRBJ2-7,CSVLERASSYEQYF,TGCAGCGTTCTGGAGCGGGCAAGCTCCTACGAGCAGTACTTC
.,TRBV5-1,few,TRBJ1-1,CASSPGPPSMNTEAFF,TGCGCCAGCAGCCCGGGACCGCCATCTATGAACACTGAAGCTTTCTTT
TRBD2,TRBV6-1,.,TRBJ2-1,CASIGLAGYNEQFF,TGTGCCAGCATTGGACTAGCGGGGTACAATGAGCAGTTCTTC
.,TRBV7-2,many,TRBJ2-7,CASSEAGSSYEQYF,TGTGCCAGCAGTGAAGCGGGCTCCTCCTACGAGCAGTACTTC
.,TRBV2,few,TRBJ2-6,CASSGVTGANVLTF,TGTGCCAGCAGTGGAGTTACTGGGGCCAACGTCCTGACTTTC
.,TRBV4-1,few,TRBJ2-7,CASSQAKGDEQYF,TGCGCCAGCAGCCAAGCGAAGGGCGACGAGCAGTACTTC
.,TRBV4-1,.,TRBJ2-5,CASSPGPEKVTQYF,TGCGCCAGCAGCCCAGGCCCCGAAAAGGTGACCCAGTACTTC
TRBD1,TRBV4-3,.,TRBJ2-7,CASSQGVGGSTGYEQYF,TGCGCCAGCAGCCAAGGCGTAGGGGGCTCAACGGGCTACGAGCAGTACTTC
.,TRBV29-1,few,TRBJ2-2,CSVSGVSGELFF,TGCAGCGTCTCGGGAGTAAGCGGGGAGCTGTTTTTT
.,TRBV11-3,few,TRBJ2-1,CASSLRKLGIHRCEQFF,TGTGCCAGCAGCTTACGGAAACTAGGCATACATAGATGTGAGCAGTTCTTC
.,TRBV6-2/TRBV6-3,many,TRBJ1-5,CASSLSGYGNQPQHF,TGTGCCAGCAGCCTCTCGGGATATGGCAATCAGCCCCAGCATTTT
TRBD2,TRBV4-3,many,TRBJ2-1,CASSPGLAGPNEQFF,TGCGCCAGCAGCCCCGGACTAGCGGGGCCCAATGAGCAGTTCTTC
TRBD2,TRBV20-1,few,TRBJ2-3,CSAPGTSGFLITDTQYF,TGCAGTGCTCCCGGGACTAGCGGGTTCTTAATCACAGATACGCAGTATTTT
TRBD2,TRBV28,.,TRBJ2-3,CASRAGGQDTQYF,TGTGCCAGCCGGGCGGGGGGACAAGATACGCAGTATTTT
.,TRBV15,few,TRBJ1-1,CATSPGRTGTEAFF,TGTGCCACCAGTCCCGGGAGGACGGGGACTGAAGCTTTCTTT
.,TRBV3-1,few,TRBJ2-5,CASSQEVGETQYF,TGTGCCAGCAGCCAAGAGGTGGGGGAGACCCAGTACTTC
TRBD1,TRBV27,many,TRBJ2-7,CASSRDRGTYEQYF,TGTGCCAGCAGTCGGGACAGGGGCACCTACGAGCAGTACTTC
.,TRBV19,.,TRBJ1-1,CASSIFGAEAFF,TGTGCCAGTAGTATCTTTGGGGCTGAAGCTTTCTTT
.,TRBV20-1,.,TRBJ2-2,CSAKRGIGELFF,TGCAGTGCAAAGAGAGGAATCGGGGAGCTGTTTTTT
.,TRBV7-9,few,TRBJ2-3,CASSPRVEGTDTQYF,TGTGCCAGCAGCCCCCGTGTAGAGGGCACAGATACGCAGTATTTT
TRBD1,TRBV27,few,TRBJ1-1,CASSPEGQGEAFF,TGTGCCAGCAGTCCAGAAGGACAGGGTGAAGCTTTCTTT
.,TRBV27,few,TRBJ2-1,CASMGSSYNEQFF,TGTGCCAGCATGGGTAGCTCCTACAATGAGCAGTTCTTC